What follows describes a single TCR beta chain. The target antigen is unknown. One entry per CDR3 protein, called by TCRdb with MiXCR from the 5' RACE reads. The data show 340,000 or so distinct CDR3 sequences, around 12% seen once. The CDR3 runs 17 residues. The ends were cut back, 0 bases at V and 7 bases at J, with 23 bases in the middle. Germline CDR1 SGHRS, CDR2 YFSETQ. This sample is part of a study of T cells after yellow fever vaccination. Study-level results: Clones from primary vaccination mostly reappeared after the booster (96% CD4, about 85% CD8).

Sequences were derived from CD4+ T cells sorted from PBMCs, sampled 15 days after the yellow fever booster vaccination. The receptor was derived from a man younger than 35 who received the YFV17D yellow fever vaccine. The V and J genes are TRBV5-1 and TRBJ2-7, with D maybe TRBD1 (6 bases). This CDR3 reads CASSLVGWGPYIWEQYV. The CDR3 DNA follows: TGCGCCAGCAGCTTGGTGGGCTGGGGGCCCTATATTTGGGAGCAGTACGTC.